Listed below are T cell receptor beta chains from one sample, sequenced in a study of blood T cell repertoires in COVID-19. Sequencing used immunoSEQ multiplex PCR; TCRdb keeps in-frame clones, though not all of them. The repertoire consists of 250,000 to 300,000 clones, with around 80% occurring once and the leading ten covering 4.5% to 7%. Sequencing was done on a sample of peripheral blood. These receptors were obtained from a man aged 80 or over with acute or convalescent COVID-19. The CDR3 runs from the conserved cysteine through the conserved F or W. D genes are given only for firm matches. The size entry is marked missing in some rows and otherwise reads once, few, many or a size class.

clone size	V gene	D gene	J gene	CDR3 protein	CDR3 DNA
-	TRBV18	-	TRBJ2-7	CASSLSLDYEQYF	TGTGCCAGCTCACTGAGTCTCGACTACGAGCAGTACTTC
-	TRBV24-1	-	TRBJ2-7	CATSDTRAGSGDEQYF	TGTGCCACCAGTGATACCCGGGCAGGGTCGGGAGACGAGCAGTACTTC
once	TRBV7-3	-	TRBJ1-2	CASSLGRQVSHGYTF	TGTGCCAGCAGCTTAGGAAGACAGGTTTCGCATGGCTACACCTTC
-	TRBV5-4	-	TRBJ1-6	CASSLGDSDSPLHF	TGTGCCAGCAGCTTGGGAGACTCGGATTCACCCCTCCACTTT
-	TRBV7-9	-	TRBJ1-2	CASSLVPGSYTF	TGTGCCAGCAGCTTAGTTCCGGGGAGCTACACCTTC
-	TRBV27	TRBD1	TRBJ1-1	CASSSGQGAGTEAFF	TGTGCCAGCAGTTCTGGACAGGGGGCGGGCACTGAAGCTTTCTTT
-	TRBV5-1	-	TRBJ2-3	CASSLGPDLSTGITDTQYF	TGCGCCAGCAGCTTGGGACCGGACCTCTCGACAGGAATCACAGATACGCAGTATTTT
-	TRBV11-2	-	TRBJ2-7	CASSLGIYSTSYEQYF	TGTGCCAGCAGCTTAGGAATTTATAGCACTAGCTACGAGCAGTACTTC
-	TRBV28	-	TRBJ2-7	CASSLQGYEQYF	TGTGCCAGCAGTTTGCAGGGGTACGAGCAGTACTTC
-	TRBV5-1	TRBD2	TRBJ2-1	CASSLFSSGNYNEQFF	TGCGCCAGCAGCTTGTTCTCTAGCGGGAATTACAATGAGCAGTTCTTC
-	TRBV4-2	TRBD1	TRBJ1-3	CASSPGTVSGNTIYF	TGTGCCAGCAGCCCCGGGACAGTCTCTGGAAACACCATATATTTT
once	TRBV5-1	TRBD2	TRBJ2-1	CASSWTSGYNEQFF	TGCGCCAGCAGCTGGACTAGCGGTTACAATGAGCAGTTCTTC
-	TRBV14	TRBD1	TRBJ2-7	CASSRTGQHEQYF	TGTGCCAGCAGCCGGACAGGGCAACACGAGCAGTACTTC
-	TRBV5-1	-	TRBJ2-7	CASSLADPAGNEQYF	TGCGCCAGCAGCTTGGCGGATCCCGCAGGCAACGAGCAGTACTTC
-	TRBV18	TRBD1	TRBJ1-5	CASSPDRVGQPQHF	TGTGCCAGCTCACCGGACAGGGTCGGACAGCCCCAGCATTTT
-	TRBV29-1	TRBD1	TRBJ2-1	CSAVLRDRALNEQFF	TGCAGCGCAGTGCTCCGGGACAGAGCCCTCAATGAGCAGTTCTTC
-	TRBV6-1	-	TRBJ2-1	CASSEAIALNEQFF	TGTGCCAGCAGTGAAGCGATAGCTCTAAATGAGCAGTTCTTC
-	TRBV28	-	TRBJ1-2	CASSGAYGYTF	TGTGCCAGCAGTGGAGCTTATGGCTACACCTTC
few	TRBV5-1	-	TRBJ1-5	CASSLGDTSNQPQHF	TGCGCCAGCAGCTTAGGGGACACCTCAAATCAGCCCCAGCATTTT
-	TRBV9	TRBD2	TRBJ2-5	CASSGGVQETQYF	TGTGCCAGCTCCGGGGGGGTCCAAGAGACCCAGTACTTC
once	TRBV6-1	TRBD1	TRBJ2-5	CASSEHTGVGKETQYF	TGTGCCAGCAGTGAGCACACAGGGGTGGGTAAAGAGACCCAGTACTTC
few	TRBV28	TRBD2	TRBJ2-7	CASQTSGRAGAYEQYF	TGTGCCAGCCAGACTAGCGGGAGGGCCGGGGCCTACGAGCAGTACTTC
few	TRBV2	TRBD1	TRBJ2-2	CASSVRLAGGTGELFF	TGTGCCAGCAGTGTTCGGTTGGCAGGGGGAACCGGGGAGCTGTTTTTT
-	TRBV4-1	-	TRBJ2-1	CASSQDRWAYTGQFF	TGCGCCAGCAGCCAAGACCGTTGGGCCTATACAGGGCAGTTCTTC
-	TRBV2	-	TRBJ2-3	CASKRESDTQYF	TGTGCCAGCAAAAGGGAGTCGGATACGCAGTATTTT
-	TRBV6-6	-	TRBJ2-7	CASSATGEQYF	TGTGCCAGCAGTGCCACGGGGGAGCAGTACTTC
-	TRBV15	TRBD2	TRBJ2-7	CATSRWSGDAYEQYF	TGTGCCACCAGCAGATGGAGCGGGGACGCCTACGAGCAGTACTTC
-	TRBV11-3	-	TRBJ2-2	CASSFFADTGELFF	TGTGCCAGCAGCTTTTTTGCAGACACCGGGGAGCTGTTTTTT
few	TRBV7-8	-	TRBJ2-1	CASSLGGRALYNEQFF	TGTGCCAGCAGCTTAGGGGGCAGGGCTCTCTACAATGAGCAGTTCTTC
once	TRBV29-1	TRBD1	TRBJ1-2	CSVSEGAGGGYTF	TGCAGCGTGTCTGAGGGGGCGGGCGGCGGCTACACCTTC
-	TRBV29-1	TRBD1	TRBJ1-2	CSGGDRAYGGYTF	TGCAGCGGTGGGGACAGGGCATATGGCGGCTACACCTTC
once	TRBV30	-	TRBJ1-2	CAWSVSGAGGYTF	TGTGCCTGGAGTGTATCAGGGGCTGGTGGCTACACCTTC
-	TRBV12-3/TRBV12-4	-	TRBJ1-5	CASSFSPNQPQHF	TGTGCCAGCAGTTTTTCCCCGAATCAGCCCCAGCATTTT
-	TRBV9	TRBD1	TRBJ1-2	CASSVGRGRTGNYGYTF	TGTGCCAGCAGCGTAGGTCGAGGAAGGACAGGGAACTATGGCTACACCTTC
few	TRBV7-9	-	TRBJ1-6	CASSQPTGLPLHF	TGTGCCAGCAGTCAGCCGACAGGTTTGCCCCTCCACTTT
few	TRBV29-1	TRBD1	TRBJ1-1	CSVKNPGQGWTEAFF	TGCAGCGTTAAAAACCCGGGACAGGGGTGGACTGAAGCTTTCTTT
-	TRBV27	TRBD1	TRBJ1-1	CASSSGTGLTEAFF	TGTGCCAGCAGTTCCGGGACAGGGCTCACTGAAGCTTTCTTT
-	TRBV28	-	TRBJ2-7	CASHSGANYEQYF	TGTGCCAGCCATAGCGGAGCTAACTACGAGCAGTACTTC
-	TRBV9	TRBD1	TRBJ1-5	CASSAGTVNQPQHF	TGTGCCAGCAGCGCCGGGACAGTAAATCAGCCCCAGCATTTT
-	TRBV2	TRBD1	TRBJ1-1	CASISQGAMNTEAFF	TGTGCCAGCATCTCCCAGGGGGCTATGAACACTGAAGCTTTCTTT
once	TRBV2	TRBD1	TRBJ1-5	CAIAPRDREQPQHF	TGTGCCATAGCGCCTCGGGACAGGGAGCAGCCCCAGCATTTT
-	TRBV30	-	TRBJ1-3	CAWSLPTGAGNTIYF	TGTGCCTGGAGTCTCCCGACAGGTGCAGGAAACACCATATATTTT
-	TRBV14	-	TRBJ1-6	CASSLGQKPNSPLHF	TGTGCCAGCAGCTTAGGACAGAAGCCTAATTCACCCCTCCACTTT
-	TRBV6-5	TRBD1	TRBJ1-6	CASRTGGNSPLHF	TGTGCCAGCAGGACAGGGGGCAATTCACCCCTCCACTTT
-	TRBV7-8	-	TRBJ2-5	CASVGTAGTLRETQYF	TGTGCCAGTGTGGGGACAGCCGGGACTCTTAGGGAGACCCAGTACTTC
-	TRBV28	TRBD1	TRBJ1-1	CASRAGQMNTEAFF	TGTGCCAGCAGGGCGGGACAGATGAACACTGAAGCTTTCTTT
-	TRBV28	-	TRBJ2-7	CATSSAGTEANYEQYF	TGTGCCACCTCATCCGCCGGGACTGAAGCTAACTACGAGCAGTACTTC
once	TRBV3-1/TRBV3-2	-	TRBJ1-1	CASSQVSTATEAFF	TGTGCCAGCAGCCAAGTTTCTACAGCCACTGAAGCTTTCTTT
-	TRBV3-1/TRBV3-2	-	TRBJ1-1	CASSQDRGAGAFF	TGTGCCAGCAGCCAAGATCGGGGGGCTGGGGCTTTCTTT
-	TRBV13	TRBD2	TRBJ2-7	CASSFPTSGSSYEQYF	TGTGCCAGCAGCTTTCCGACTAGCGGGAGTAGCTACGAGCAGTACTTC
-	TRBV11-2	TRBD1	TRBJ1-5	CASSLDRGQPQHF	TGTGCCAGCAGCTTGGACAGGGGCCAGCCCCAGCATTTT
-	TRBV4-1	-	TRBJ1-4	CASSQQGSSEKLFF	TGCGCCAGCAGTCAACAGGGTTCCTCGGAAAAACTGTTTTTT
few	TRBV30	-	TRBJ2-2	CAWSRQTNTGELFF	TGTGCCTGGAGCCGACAAACGAACACCGGGGAGCTGTTTTTT
-	TRBV5-4	TRBD2	TRBJ2-5	CASSPSGTRNPETQYF	TGTGCCAGCAGCCCATCCGGGACTAGAAATCCAGAGACCCAGTACTTC
-	TRBV7-9	TRBD1	TRBJ1-2	CASSLTGTGAVWAF	TGTGCCAGCAGCTTAACCGGGACAGGAGCCGTCTGGGCCTTC
-	TRBV28	-	TRBJ2-3	CASSLRGTSTDTQYF	TGTGCCAGCAGTTTACGCGGAACTAGCACAGATACGCAGTATTTT